Below, 27 T cell receptor beta chains from the same sample are listed, as sequenced in a study of spatial heterogeneity in lung cancer. Study conclusions and caveats: Counts of expanded alpha and beta TCRs within tumors tracked the tumor nonsynonymous mutation count.

Their antigens remain unidentified. Time point in this sample: sample taken at primary tumor resection. Each CDR3 protein is one row after TCRdb ran MiXCR on the 5' RACE reads. The repertoire holds roughly 2,800 distinct CDR3 sequences, about 6.8% seen once, with roughly 10% in the top ten. Source: lung tumor tissue, taken at surgery. The receptors here all came from a male donor with early-stage non-small cell lung cancer.

This clonotype ranks as medium-sized. A library prepared for alpha chains yielded this beta chain as an off-target read; its size is of little meaning. This chain links TRBV5-1 with TRBJ2-3; D is unclear. Germline-derived CDR1 and CDR2 are SGHRS and YFSETQ. Between the trimmed V and J ends, which lost 2 bases and 2 bases, there was a span of 9 bases. This CDR3 contains 14 residues. For the CDR3, the DNA is TGCGCCAGCAGCTTTTCCGAGTCCACAGATACGCAGTATTTT. It codes for CASSFSESTDTQYF.

A word on this clonotype: This beta chain is an unintended read in a library built for alpha chains; its size means little. The chain employs TRBV6-5 and TRBJ2-1; 7 nucleotides agree with TRBD2. The CDR3 runs to 15 residues. CDR1 and CDR2 from the germline V gene are MNHEY and SVGAGI. Trimming removed 5 bases from V and 6 bases from J; junction bases left unmatched: 10. CDR3 in amino acids: CASSPTGGRANEQFF. The CDR3 DNA is TGTGCCAGCAGTCCCACGGGGGGAAGGGCCAATGAGCAGTTCTTC.

This clonotype is categorized as medium-sized. A library made for alpha chains picked up this beta chain off target, so its size means little. V is TRBV6-5 and J is TRBJ2-7, with D perhaps given as TRBD1 or TRBD2 (7 bases each). This CDR3 has 15 residues. The germline gives CDR1 MNHEY, CDR2 SVGAGI. With 6 bases removed from V and 6 bases from J, the gap between germline ends came to 21 bases. The CDR3 sequence is CASSRDYQGGFEQYF. CDR3 DNA sequence: TGTGCCAGCAGCCGGGACTATCAGGGGGGGTTCGAGCAGTACTTC.

This clonotype is judged medium-sized. The library was prepared for alpha chains; this beta chain is a stray read, so its frequency means little. V usage is TRBV20-1 and J usage is TRBJ2-7, with 9 bases identical to TRBD1. J was trimmed by 5 bases and V by 6 bases; bases with no gene match: 11. Germline V CDR1 and CDR2: DFQATT, SNEGSKA (reference sequence). The CDR3 spans 14 residues. Here the CDR3 DNA reads TGCAGTGCCCACCGGGACAGGGATCGGAACGAGCAGTACTTC. This encodes CSAHRDRDRNEQYF.

This clonotype is medium-sized (0.01 to 0.1%) by share. The library was prepared for alpha chains; this beta chain is a stray read, so its frequency means little. The V gene is TRBV6-5, the J gene TRBJ1-2, with TRBD1 matching over 9 bases. The CDR3 contains 13 residues. Per the germline V gene, CDR1 is MNHEY and CDR2 is SVGAGI. Unmatched junction bases numbered 0, after V lost 4 bases and J lost 3 bases. The DNA for the CDR3 is TGTGCCAGCAGTTGGGACAGGGACTATGGCTACACCTTC. It specifies CASSWDRDYGYTF.

Many counts were recorded for this clonotype. This beta chain is a stray sequence in a library constructed for alpha chains; its clone size is not meaningful. Written as DNA, the CDR3 is TGTGCCAGCATTAGCGGGGGGTCCTACAATGAGCAGTTCTTC. The encoded protein is CASISGGSYNEQFF. J is TRBJ2-1 and V is TRBV2; TRBD2 agrees at 10 bases. Germline V gives CDR1 SNHLY, CDR2 FYNNEI. The CDR3 totals 14 residues. The junction had 1 base not matched to a gene; V was cut back by 7 bases and J by 1 base.

This clonotype is labeled medium-sized. For a library built for alpha chains, this beta chain is a stray read; little rests on its size. V gene TRBV20-1 combines with J gene TRBJ2-7; a weak D match, TRBD2 (5 bases). Germline V lookup: CDR1 DFQATT, CDR2 SNEGSKA (reference sequence). Trimming removed 4 bases from V and 3 bases from J, with 16 bases in between. The CDR3 is 14 amino acids. This CDR3 reads CSATGMQTFYEQYF. The CDR3 DNA sequence: TGCAGTGCTACGGGAATGCAAACCTTCTACGAGCAGTACTTC.

This clonotype is categorized as medium-sized (0.01 to 0.1%). This beta chain is a stray read from a library made for alpha chains; its abundance is not meaningful. The chain links TRBV6-5 to TRBJ2-7, with unresolved D. CDR3 size: 15 residues. Germline loops: CDR1 MNHEY, CDR2 SVGAGI. V was cut by 5 bases and J by 0 bases, with 14 bases left in between. CDR3 DNA: TGTGCCAGCAGTGAGCAGGTGGTAAGCTCCTACGAGCAGTACTTC. It yields the protein CASSEQVVSSYEQYF.

This clonotype is medium-sized within its sample. As an off-target read in a library built for alpha chains, this beta chain has a frequency of little significance. The genes are TRBV6-5 and TRBJ2-6; 11 bases are a match to TRBD1. CDR1 and CDR2 from the germline V gene are MNHEY and SVGAGI. The length of the CDR3 is 18 residues. The V segment lost 6 bases and the J segment 0 bases; nucleotides outside the gene matches: 7. The CDR3 region is CASSPRDRGSSGANVLTF. The DNA for the CDR3 is TGTGCCAGCAGCCCTCGGGACAGGGGGAGCTCTGGGGCCAACGTCCTGACTTTC.

Relative to its sample, this clonotype is medium-sized. This beta chain is a stray sequence in a library constructed for alpha chains; its clone size is not meaningful. The CDR3 nucleotides are TGTGCCAGCAGTTCCCGAATAGTGCATGAGCAGTTCTTC. Protein: CASSSRIVHEQFF. The gene calls are TRBV28 and TRBJ2-1, with unresolved D. Germline CDR1 and CDR2: MDHEN and SYDVKM. V lost 4 bases and J lost 8, with 12 bases in between. The CDR3 runs 13 residues. Drawing the rest from reference TRBV28 and TRBJ2-1, the complete variable domain is DVKVTQSSRYLVKRTGEKVFLECVQDMDHENMFWYRQDPGLGLRLIYFSYDVKMKEKGDIPEGYSVSREKKERFSLILESASTNQTSMYLCASSSRIVHEQFFGPGTRLTVL.

By frequency in the sample, this clonotype is medium-sized. For a library built for alpha chains, this beta chain is a stray read; little rests on its size. This sequence joins TRBV28 and TRBJ2-1, with 10 bases lining up with TRBD2. This CDR3 contains 14 residues. The V gene's germline CDR1 is MDHEN and CDR2 SYDVKM. V lost 2 bases and J lost 6; bases outside the gene matches: 1. The chain's CDR3 is CASSLLAGVNEQFF. The CDR3 DNA follows: TGTGCCAGCAGTTTACTAGCGGGAGTCAATGAGCAGTTCTTC.

Judged by abundance, this clonotype is medium-sized. This beta chain is an off-target read within a library intended for alpha chains, so its frequency means little. V gene TRBV5-6 combines with J gene TRBJ2-7; 9 bases align to TRBD1. Germline V gene data show CDR1 as SGHDT and CDR2 as YYEEEE. With 4 bases clipped from V and 6 bases from J, the junction kept 8 bases outside the gene matches. The CDR3 runs 14 residues. The CDR3 DNA reads as TGTGCCAGCAGCCGCGGACAGGGGAGTGCCGAGCAGTACTTC. This gives the protein CASSRGQGSAEQYF. Full variable domain (remainder filled in from reference TRBV5-6 and TRBJ2-7): DAGVTQSPTHLIKTRGQQVTLRCSPKSGHDTVSWYQQALGQGPQFIFQYYEEEERQRGNFPDRFSGHQFPNYSSELNVNALLLGDSALYLCASSRGQGSAEQYFGPGTRLTVT.

This clonotype qualifies as large (0.1 to 1%). This beta chain is a stray sequence in a library constructed for alpha chains; its clone size is not meaningful. The chain is built from TRBV5-6 and TRBJ2-6; no clear D. Germline CDR1 and CDR2: SGHDT and YYEEEE. The CDR3 is 14 residues long. Trimming pared 4 bases from V and 0 bases from J, leaving 5 bases between. The CDR3 DNA follows: TGTGCCAGCAGCGTCCCCTCTGGGGCCAACGTCCTGACTTTC. This sequence encodes CASSVPSGANVLTF.

This clonotype counts as medium-sized. In a library made to pick up alpha chains, this beta chain is a stray read with a size that means little. This rearrangement joins TRBV7-3 to TRBJ2-7, with D maybe TRBD1 (5 bases). The CDR3 is made up of 13 amino acids. V was pared by 5 bases and J by 5 bases, with 13 bases between. Looked up from germline, CDR1 is SGHTA and CDR2 is FQGTGA. CDR3 amino acids: CASSQTGTHEQYF. CDR3 bases: TGTGCCAGCAGCCAAACAGGTACCCACGAGCAGTACTTC.

Within the sample, this clonotype is medium-sized. As an off-target read in a library built for alpha chains, this beta chain has a frequency of little significance. This chain connects TRBV18 to TRBJ2-1, with D perhaps matching TRBD1 or TRBD2 (5 bases each). The V gene's germline CDR1 is KGHSH and CDR2 LQKENI. This CDR3 is built from 15 residues. Trimming took off 5 bases at V and 8 bases at J, with 19 bases between the two ends. For the CDR3, the DNA is TGTGCCAGCTCAGAGGCCGGGGCCTACGGTGATGAGCAGTTCTTC. This translates into CASSEAGAYGDEQFF.

This clonotype is medium-sized (0.01 to 0.1%) by share. This beta chain is off target for a library built for alpha chains, so its abundance means little. This chain joins TRBV2 and TRBJ1-4, with no clear D. The ends were cut back, 2 bases at V and 2 bases at J, with 9 bases in the middle. The CDR3 sequence is 15 residues long. Germline V lookup: CDR1 SNHLY, CDR2 FYNNEI. DNA for the CDR3: TGTGCCAGCAGTGAAATCCAGGCCACTAATGAAAAACTGTTTTTT. It encodes CASSEIQATNEKLFF.

By proportion, this clonotype is medium-sized. This beta chain lies outside the target of a library built for alpha chains; its clone size means little. The gene calls are TRBV28 and TRBJ1-2; 10 bases map to TRBD1. The CDR3 is made up of 16 amino acids. V was pared by 3 bases and J by 3 bases, with 7 bases of the junction left unmatched. Germline V lookup: CDR1 MDHEN, CDR2 SYDVKM. CDR3 coding DNA: TGTGCCAGCAGTTTTTATGGACAGGGGGTATACTATGGCTACACCTTC. Its protein is CASSFYGQGVYYGYTF.

This clonotype is judged medium-sized. Since it is a stray read in a library aimed at alpha chains, this beta chain has a size that is not meaningful. The chain couples TRBV28 to TRBJ2-1, with a possible D match to TRBD2 (6 bases). V was trimmed by 8 bases and J by 6 bases, leaving 26 bases between them. Germline values: CDR1 MDHEN, CDR2 SYDVKM. This CDR3 is 17 amino acids long. CDR3 region: CASALGGAGPGINEQFF. In nucleotides, the CDR3 is TGTGCCAGCGCCCTGGGGGGTGCCGGGCCGGGAATCAATGAGCAGTTCTTC.

This clonotype rates as medium-sized (0.01 to 0.1%). The size of this beta chain means little, since it is a stray read in a library made for alpha chains. V and J are TRBV5-1 and TRBJ1-1; D gene ambiguous. The CDR3 consists of 13 residues. CDR1 is SGHRS, CDR2 YFSETQ, per germline. V was pared by 3 bases and J by 4 bases, with 10 bases between. The CDR3 DNA sequence: TGCGCCAGCAGCTCGAATCTGGGCACTGAAGCTTTCTTT. Amino acid sequence: CASSSNLGTEAFF.

Concerning this clonotype: The size of this beta chain means little, since it is a stray read in a library made for alpha chains. This chain connects TRBV16 to TRBJ1-2; no definite D call. CDR3 length: 13 amino acids. CDR1 KGHSY and CDR2 FQNENV come from the germline V gene. V lost 0 bases and J 5 bases, leaving 7 bases between the germline ends. The CDR3 DNA follows: TGTGCCAGCAGCCAATCAGCGGATTATGGCTACACCTTC. As protein: CASSQSADYGYTF.

By its share, this clonotype is medium-sized. This beta chain came through as a stray read in a library set up for alpha chains, and its size says little. V and J are TRBV3-1 and TRBJ1-1, with 8 bases aligning to TRBD1. This CDR3 region has 18 residues. Germline assignment: CDR1 LGHDT and CDR2 YNNKEL (reference sequence). The J segment lost 1 base and the V segment lost 7 bases, leaving 17 bases of the junction unmatched. Here the CDR3 reads CASTMGWTWTGKNTEAFF. The CDR3 DNA reads TGTGCCAGCACTATGGGTTGGACCTGGACAGGGAAGAACACTGAAGCTTTCTTT.

Sample share makes this clonotype medium-sized. This beta chain represents an off-target read in a library built for alpha chains; its size is of limited meaning. V gene TRBV6-1 combines with J gene TRBJ2-7; TRBD2 aligns across 9 bases. The germline V gene encodes CDR1 MNHNS and CDR2 SASEGT. V lost 1 base, J lost 4 bases, and 5 bases stayed unmatched. CDR3 length: 15 residues. The CDR3 bases are TGTGCCAGCAGTGAAGGAGGACTAGCGCCTTACGAGCAGTACTTC. This translates into CASSEGGLAPYEQYF.

This clonotype is deemed medium-sized (0.01 to 0.1%). Since it is a stray read in a library aimed at alpha chains, this beta chain has a size that is not meaningful. J is TRBJ1-1 and V is TRBV7-2; TRBD1 might be the D (5 bases). V was clipped by 1 base and J by 0 bases, with 6 bases between them. The CDR3 loop spans 14 amino acids. Germline lookup yields CDR1 SGHTA and CDR2 FQGNSA. CDR3 bases: TGTGCCAGCAGCTTAGGACAGCTGAACACTGAAGCTTTCTTT. It translates to CASSLGQLNTEAFF.

By sample fraction, this clonotype is medium-sized. The library was designed around alpha chains, so this beta chain is a stray read whose abundance carries little weight. The genes are TRBV27 and TRBJ2-7; D not certain. CDR3 length: 13 amino acids. From germline, CDR1 is MNHEY and CDR2 SMNVEV (reference sequence). Between the trimmed V and J ends, which lost 6 bases and 3 bases, there was a span of 12 bases. CDR3 DNA: TGTGCCAGCAGCCTGTCTCCCGTCTACGAGCAGTACTTC. Its translation: CASSLSPVYEQYF.

By share, this clonotype ranks as medium-sized. Since the library was made to target alpha chains, this beta chain is a stray read and its abundance is not meaningful. This chain joins TRBV7-6 and TRBJ2-7; 8 bases match TRBD2. Germline CDR1 is SGHVS and CDR2 is FNYEAQ. V was clipped by 8 bases and J by 2 bases; unmatched bases: 5. The CDR3 contains 13 residues. CDR3 loop: CASGGGKTYEQYF. The CDR3 nucleotides read TGTGCCAGCGGCGGGGGGAAAACCTACGAGCAGTACTTC.

This clonotype has at least ten counts. Because this beta chain is a stray read in a library intended to capture alpha chains, its abundance should not be given much weight. V is TRBV7-2 and J is TRBJ2-3; D tentatively fits TRBD1 or TRBD2 (5 bases each). The CDR3 is 16 amino acids. The ends were cut back, 4 bases at V and 3 bases at J, with 17 bases in the middle. CDR1 and CDR2 (germline): SGHTA, FQGNSA. The chain's CDR3 is CASSSVWGFRTDTQYF. The CDR3 DNA sequence: TGTGCCAGCAGCTCGGTTTGGGGGTTCCGGACAGATACGCAGTATTTT.

A word on this clonotype: A read error is possible here, since a much larger clone lies one base away. No conserved phenylalanine or tryptophan is present at the end of the CDR3, so a read error is the likely explanation. Being off target in a library aimed at alpha chains, this beta chain has a size of little meaning. V is TRBV7-6 and J is TRBJ1-2; D unresolved. Trimming removed 5 bases at V and 2 bases at J, with 9 bases between. Germline V gene lookup returns CDR1 SGHVS and CDR2 FNYEAQ. The length of the CDR3 is 13 residues. The CDR3 DNA sequence: TGTGCCAGCAGCCCGGGAGACAACTATGGCTACACCTAC. This gives the protein CASSPGDNYGYTY.